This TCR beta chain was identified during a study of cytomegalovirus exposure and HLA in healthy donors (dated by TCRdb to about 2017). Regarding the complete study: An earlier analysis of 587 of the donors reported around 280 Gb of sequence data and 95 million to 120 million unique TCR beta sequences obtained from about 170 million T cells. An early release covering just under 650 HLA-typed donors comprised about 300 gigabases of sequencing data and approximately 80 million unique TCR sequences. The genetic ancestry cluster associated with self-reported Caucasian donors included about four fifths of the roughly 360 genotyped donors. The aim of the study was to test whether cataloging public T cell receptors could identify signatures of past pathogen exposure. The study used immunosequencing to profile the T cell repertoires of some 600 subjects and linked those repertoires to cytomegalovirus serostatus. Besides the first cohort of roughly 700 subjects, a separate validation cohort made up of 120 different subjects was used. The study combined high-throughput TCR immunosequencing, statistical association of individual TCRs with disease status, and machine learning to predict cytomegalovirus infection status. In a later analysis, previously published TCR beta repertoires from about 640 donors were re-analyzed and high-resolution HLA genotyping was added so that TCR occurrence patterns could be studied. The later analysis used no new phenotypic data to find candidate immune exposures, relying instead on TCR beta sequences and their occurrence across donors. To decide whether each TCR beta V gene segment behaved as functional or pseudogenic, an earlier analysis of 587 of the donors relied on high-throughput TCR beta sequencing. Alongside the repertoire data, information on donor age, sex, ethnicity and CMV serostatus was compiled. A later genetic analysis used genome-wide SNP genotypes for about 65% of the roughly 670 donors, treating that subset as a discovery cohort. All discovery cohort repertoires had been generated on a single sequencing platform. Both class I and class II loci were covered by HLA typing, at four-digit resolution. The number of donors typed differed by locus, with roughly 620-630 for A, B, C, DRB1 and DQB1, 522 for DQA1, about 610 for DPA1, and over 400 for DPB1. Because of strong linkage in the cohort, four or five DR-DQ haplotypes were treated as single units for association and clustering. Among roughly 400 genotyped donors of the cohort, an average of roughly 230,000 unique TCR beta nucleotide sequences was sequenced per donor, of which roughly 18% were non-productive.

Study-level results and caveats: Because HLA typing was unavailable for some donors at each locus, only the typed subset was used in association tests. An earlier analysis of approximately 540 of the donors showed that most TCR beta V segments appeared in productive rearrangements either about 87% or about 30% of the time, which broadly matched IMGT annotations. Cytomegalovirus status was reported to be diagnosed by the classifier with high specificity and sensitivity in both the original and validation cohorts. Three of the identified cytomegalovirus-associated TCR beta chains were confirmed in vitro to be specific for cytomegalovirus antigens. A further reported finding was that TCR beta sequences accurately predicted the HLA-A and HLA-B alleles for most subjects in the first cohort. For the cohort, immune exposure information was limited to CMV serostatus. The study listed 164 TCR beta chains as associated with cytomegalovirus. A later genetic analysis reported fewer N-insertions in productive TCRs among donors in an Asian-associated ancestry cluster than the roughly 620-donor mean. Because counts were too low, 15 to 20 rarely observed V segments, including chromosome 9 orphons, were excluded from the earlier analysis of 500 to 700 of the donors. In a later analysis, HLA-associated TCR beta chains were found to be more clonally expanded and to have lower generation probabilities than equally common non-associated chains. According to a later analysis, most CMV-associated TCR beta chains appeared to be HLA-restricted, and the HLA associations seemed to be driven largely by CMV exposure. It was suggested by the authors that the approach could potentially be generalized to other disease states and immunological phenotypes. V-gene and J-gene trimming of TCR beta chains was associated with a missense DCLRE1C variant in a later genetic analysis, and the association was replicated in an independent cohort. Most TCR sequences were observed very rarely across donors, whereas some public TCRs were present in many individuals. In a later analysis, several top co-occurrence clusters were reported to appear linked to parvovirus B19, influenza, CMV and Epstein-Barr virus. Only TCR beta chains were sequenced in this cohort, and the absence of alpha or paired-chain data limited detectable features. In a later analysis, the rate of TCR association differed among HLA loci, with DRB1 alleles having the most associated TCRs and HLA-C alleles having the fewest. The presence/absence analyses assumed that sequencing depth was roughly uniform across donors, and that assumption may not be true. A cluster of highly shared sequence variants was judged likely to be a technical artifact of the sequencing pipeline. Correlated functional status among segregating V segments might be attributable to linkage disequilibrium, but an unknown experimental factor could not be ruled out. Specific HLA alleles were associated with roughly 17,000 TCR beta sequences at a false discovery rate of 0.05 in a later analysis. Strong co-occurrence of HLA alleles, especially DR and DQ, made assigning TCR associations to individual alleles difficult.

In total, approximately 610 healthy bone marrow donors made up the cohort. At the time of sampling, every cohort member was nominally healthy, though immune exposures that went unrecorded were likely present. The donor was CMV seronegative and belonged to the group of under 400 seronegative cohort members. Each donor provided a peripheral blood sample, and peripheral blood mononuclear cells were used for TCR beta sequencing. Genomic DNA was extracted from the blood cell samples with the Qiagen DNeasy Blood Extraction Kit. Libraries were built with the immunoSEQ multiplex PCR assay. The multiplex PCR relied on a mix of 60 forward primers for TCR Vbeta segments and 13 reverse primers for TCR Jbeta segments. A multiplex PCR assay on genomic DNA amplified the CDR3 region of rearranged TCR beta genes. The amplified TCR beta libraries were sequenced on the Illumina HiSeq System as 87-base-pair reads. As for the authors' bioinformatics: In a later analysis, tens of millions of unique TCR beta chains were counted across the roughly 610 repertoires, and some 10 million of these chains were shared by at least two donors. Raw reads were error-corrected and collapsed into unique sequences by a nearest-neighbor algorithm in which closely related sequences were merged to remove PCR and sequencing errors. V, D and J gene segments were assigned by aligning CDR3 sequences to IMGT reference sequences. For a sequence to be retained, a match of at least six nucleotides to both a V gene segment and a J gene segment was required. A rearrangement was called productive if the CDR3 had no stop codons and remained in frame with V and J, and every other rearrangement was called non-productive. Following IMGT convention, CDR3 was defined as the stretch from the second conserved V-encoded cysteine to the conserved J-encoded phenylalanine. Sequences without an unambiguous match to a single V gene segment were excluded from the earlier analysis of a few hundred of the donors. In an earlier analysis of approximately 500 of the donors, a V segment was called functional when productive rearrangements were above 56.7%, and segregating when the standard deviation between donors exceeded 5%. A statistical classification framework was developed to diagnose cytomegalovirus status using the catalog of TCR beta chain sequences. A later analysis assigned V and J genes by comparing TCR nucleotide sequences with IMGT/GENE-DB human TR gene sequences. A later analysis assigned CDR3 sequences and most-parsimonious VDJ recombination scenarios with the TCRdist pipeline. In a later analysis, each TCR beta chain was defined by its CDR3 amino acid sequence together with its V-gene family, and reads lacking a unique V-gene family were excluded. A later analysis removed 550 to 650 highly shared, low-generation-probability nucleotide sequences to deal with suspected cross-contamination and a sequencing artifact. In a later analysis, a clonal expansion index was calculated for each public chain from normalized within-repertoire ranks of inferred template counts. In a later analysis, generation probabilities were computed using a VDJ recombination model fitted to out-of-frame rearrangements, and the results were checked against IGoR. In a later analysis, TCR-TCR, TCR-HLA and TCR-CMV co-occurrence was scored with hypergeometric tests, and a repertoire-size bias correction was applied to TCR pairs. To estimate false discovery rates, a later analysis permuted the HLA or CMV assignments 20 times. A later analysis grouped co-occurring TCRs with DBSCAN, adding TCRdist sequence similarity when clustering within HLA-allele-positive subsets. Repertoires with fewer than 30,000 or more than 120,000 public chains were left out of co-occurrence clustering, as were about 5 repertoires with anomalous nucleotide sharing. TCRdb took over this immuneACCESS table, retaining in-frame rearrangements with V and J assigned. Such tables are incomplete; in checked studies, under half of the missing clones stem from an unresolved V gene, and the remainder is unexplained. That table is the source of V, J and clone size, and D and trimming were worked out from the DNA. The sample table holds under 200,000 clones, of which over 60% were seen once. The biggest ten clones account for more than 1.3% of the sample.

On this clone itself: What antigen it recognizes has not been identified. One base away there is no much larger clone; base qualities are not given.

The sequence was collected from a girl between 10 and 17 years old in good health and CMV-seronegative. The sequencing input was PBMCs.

The CDR3 in this case is CASSEFQGVKDTEAFF. The nucleotide sequence is TGTGCCAGCAGTGAATTCCAGGGGGTTAAGGACACTGAAGCTTTCTTT. The chain is made from TRBV25-1 and TRBJ1-1, with TRBD1 matching 7 junction bases. Counted from cysteine to phenylalanine, this CDR3 has 16 amino acids. Kept here is only the CDR3 DNA, which spans 48 bases and is read in frame from base 1. According to the germline V gene, CDR1 reads MGHDK and CDR2 reads SYGVNS. For this chain, trimming is 1 base at the V end and 3 bases at the J end, and the number of junction bases without a gene match is 8.